This T cell receptor beta chain originates from a study of Graves' ophthalmopathy and Graves' hyperthyroidism. With a duration under 3 months, ophthalmopathy in the donors showed moderate-to-severe activity, CAS ≥3 and NOSPECS ≥4. Regarding the study as a whole: Both an approximately 70% sensitivity and a 72.22% specificity characterized the model's predictions of ophthalmopathy progression. Blood shared most expanded thyroid clonotypes above 0.001 frequency.

Ten or more counts support this clonotype. Its antigen is unidentified. The authors amplified TCR beta CDR3 regions, and they did so from RNA transcripts for repertoire sequencing. HTBI primers were used in a first-round RT-PCR, which preceded a second-round multiplex PCR. Via MiXCR, TCRdb re-called the multiplex PCR reads, giving one row per CDR3 protein. The data contain some 200,000 distinct CDR3 sequences, 25% to 30% of them seen just once; the ten biggest clones take up around 9.8%. CDR1 SGHTA and CDR2 FQGNSA come from the germline V gene. Trimming pared 5 bases from V and 4 bases from J, leaving 14 bases between. This CDR3 region has 14 residues.

The sequencing input was peripheral blood. The chain links TRBV7-2 to TRBJ2-5; D may be TRBD1 (6 bases). This clonotype was obtained from a man in his fifties with Graves' ophthalmopathy. CDR3 sequence reads: CASSRYRERETQYF. The CDR3 DNA reads TGTGCCAGCAGCCGGTACAGGGAACGAGAGACCCAGTACTTC.